This TCR beta chain was observed in a study of shared clonotypes between healthy human individuals. Points from the study as a whole: Sampling covered nothing but blood. Tissue TCR repertoires likely differ from those found in blood.

Germline V gene data show CDR1 as MNHNS and CDR2 as SASEGT. V trimming: 7 bases; J trimming: 4 bases; junction bases outside the gene matches: 6. This CDR3 spans 15 amino acids. Samples underwent the assay at deep level. In the sorted-subset replicate PCRs, approximately 200 ng DNA, around 32,000 T cell genomes, was used. Original analysis: Filtering was not the same, since immunoSEQ gave junction-only sequences without quality scores. Data came from immunoSEQ multiplex PCR; TCRdb stores just in-frame clones and leaves some out. Clone size and the V and J calls come from that table; the DNA yielded D and trimming. This table has fewer than 2.5 million clones, over 85% appearing once. As regards this clone: Its antigen is as yet unknown.

Source material: naive CD4+ T cells from PBMCs. The subset is: CD45RA+ positively selected. The chain links TRBV6-1 to TRBJ1-4; 10 bases agree with TRBD1. This TCR came from a young man in good health. Some clones in this sample may be carry-over from other donors' samples. CDR3 DNA: TGTGCCAGCACCGTGACAGGGGGCTTTAATGAAAAACTGTTTTTT. It encodes CASTVTGGFNEKLFF.